This TCR beta chain was identified in a study of Ad26.COV2.S vaccination and SARS-CoV-2 variants (dated by TCRdb to the early 2020s). For the wider study: Donors in the vaccine arm were drawn from COV1001, a phase I-IIa trial of Ad26.COV2.S in healthy adults that was multicentre, randomized, double-blind and placebo-controlled. Ad26.COV2.S was administered intramuscularly at 5 x 10^10 or 1 x 10^11 viral particles, either as a single shot or as two shots given 56 days apart. The specificity and breadth of SARS-CoV-2-reactive T cell receptors after Ad26.COV2.S vaccination were assessed by TCRbeta repertoire sequencing. The TCR-sequenced set comprised about 32 samples: some 19 Ad26.COV2.S vaccine recipients, 5 placebo recipients and 8 SARS-CoV-2 convalescent individuals. Participants in the trial were split at random into five groups of five each, receiving low-dose or high-dose Ad26.COV2.S once or twice, or else placebo on both occasions. Throughout the experiments and outcome assessment, investigators stayed blinded to trial group allocation.

The treatment or condition tag for this specimen amounts to: around 19 received Ad26.COV2.S at low or high dose, single or two shots; roughly 5 received placebo; per-sample allocation not given. For vaccine and placebo recipients, the sequenced repertoires came from samples collected on day 63 after the first injection. Between 29 July and 7 August 2020, Cohort 1b enrolled fewer than 30 adults aged 18-55 years at one site in Boston, USA. Ad26.COV2.S consisted of a replication-incompetent adenovirus type 26 vector by which a prefusion-stabilized SARS-CoV-2 spike protein from the original Wuhan strain was expressed. The immunoSEQ Assay was the method used to sequence TCRbeta CDR3 regions. After extraction, genomic DNA underwent amplification by bias-controlled multiplex PCR, followed by high-throughput sequencing. Turning to the authors' computational methods: To quantify the absolute abundance of each unique TCRbeta CDR3 region, sequences were collapsed and filtered. Usable DNA was measured by amplifying reference genes present in all nucleated cells, and TCRbeta template counts were normalized to that usable DNA to estimate T cell fraction. Repertoire TCRs were annotated as SARS-CoV-2-specific by exact matching of V gene, CDR3 amino acid sequence and J gene to a known reactive TCR set. MIRA supplied the reference SARS-CoV-2 TCR set, which was filtered for enrichment in COVID-19-positive ImmuneCODE repertoires so that public or cross-reactive TCRs were removed. Using the MIRA antigens, annotated TCRs were further analysed by specific ORF or by position within an ORF. Breadth was defined as the number of annotated unique rearrangements divided by the total number of unique productive rearrangements, and depth was defined as the summed frequency of the annotated unique rearrangements. Two-sided Wilcoxon rank-sum tests were used to compare TCR breadth between groups. The table comes from immuneACCESS by way of TCRdb, which keeps in-frame sequences with V and J called. Part of the clones is missing from these tables; in studies checked, under half for an unresolved V gene and the rest for unknown reasons. That table is the source of V, J and clone size, and D and trimming were worked out from the DNA. The sample data list some 390,000 clones, and about 91% of these were observed just once. Together, the top ten hold around 2% of the sample.

Study-wide findings and limitations: The study was not powered for comparison of responses between vaccine doses or regimens. Ad26.COV2.S recipients had higher spike-specific TCR breadth than placebo recipients (P = 0.0014). Comparable non-spike TCR breadth was observed between vaccine and placebo recipients, consistent with only spike being contained in the vaccine. It was noted by the authors that total T cell responses may have been underestimated by the TCR breadth and depth analyses. After vaccination, spike-specific CD8+ and CD4+ T cell responses were reported to show substantial breadth.

Notes on this clone: Its target antigen remains unknown. No clone much larger than this one lies a single base away; base qualities are absent.

CDR1 is given as MGHRA and CDR2 as YSYEKL, both from the germline V gene. From the cysteine up to the phenylalanine, the CDR3 has a length of 14 residues. The only DNA kept is the CDR3, 42 bases in frame from the first base. V drops 1 base and J drops 5 bases, leaving 11 bases in between. Rearrangement joined TRBV4-1 to TRBJ1-1, with no confidently assigned D gene. This sample comprised peripheral blood, obtained in a trial of Ad26.COV2.S vaccine versus placebo. This TCR was sampled from a person aged 18-65 years who received the Ad26.COV2.S COVID-19 vaccine or a placebo. The DNA sequence is as follows: TGCGCCAGCAGCCAAGTACCGGATAGGACTGAAGCTTTCTTT. It codes for CASSQVPDRTEAFF.